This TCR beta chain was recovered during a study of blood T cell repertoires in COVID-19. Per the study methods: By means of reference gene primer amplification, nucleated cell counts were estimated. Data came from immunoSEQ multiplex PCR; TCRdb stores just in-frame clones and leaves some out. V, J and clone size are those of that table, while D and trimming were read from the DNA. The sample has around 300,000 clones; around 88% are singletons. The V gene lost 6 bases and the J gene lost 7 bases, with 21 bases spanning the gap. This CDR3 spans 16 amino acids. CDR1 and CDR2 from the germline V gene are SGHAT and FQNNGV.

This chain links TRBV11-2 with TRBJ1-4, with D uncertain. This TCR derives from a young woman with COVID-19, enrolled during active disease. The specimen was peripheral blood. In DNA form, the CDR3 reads TGTGCCAGCAGACAAACCAGAGCGGGTTTGGGTGAAAAACTGTTTTTT. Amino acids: CASRQTRAGLGEKLFF.